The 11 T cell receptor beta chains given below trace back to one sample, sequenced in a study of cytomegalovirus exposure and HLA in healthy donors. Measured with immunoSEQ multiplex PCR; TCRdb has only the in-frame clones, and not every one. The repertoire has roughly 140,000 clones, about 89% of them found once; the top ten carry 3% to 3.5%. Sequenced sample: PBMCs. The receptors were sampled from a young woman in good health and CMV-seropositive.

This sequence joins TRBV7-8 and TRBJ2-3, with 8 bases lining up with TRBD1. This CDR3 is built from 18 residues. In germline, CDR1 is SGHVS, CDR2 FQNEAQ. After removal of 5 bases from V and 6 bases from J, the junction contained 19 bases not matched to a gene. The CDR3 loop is CASSLTSTSTGAGDTQYF. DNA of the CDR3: TGTGCCAGCAGCCTCACCAGTACCTCGACAGGGGCTGGCGATACGCAGTATTTT.

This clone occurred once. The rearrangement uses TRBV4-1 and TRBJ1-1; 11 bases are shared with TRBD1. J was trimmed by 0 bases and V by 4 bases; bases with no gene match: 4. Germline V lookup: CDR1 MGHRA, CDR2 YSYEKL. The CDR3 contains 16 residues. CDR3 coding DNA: TGCGCCAGCAGCCCCTGGACAGGGGGCATGAACACTGAAGCTTTCTTT. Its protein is CASSPWTGGMNTEAFF.

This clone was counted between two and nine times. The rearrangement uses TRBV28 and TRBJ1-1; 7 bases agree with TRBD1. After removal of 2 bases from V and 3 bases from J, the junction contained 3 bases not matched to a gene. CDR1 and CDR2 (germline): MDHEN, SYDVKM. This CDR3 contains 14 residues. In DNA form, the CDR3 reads TGTGCCAGCAGTTTACGCCAGGGGGACACTGAAGCTTTCTTT. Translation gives CASSLRQGDTEAFF.

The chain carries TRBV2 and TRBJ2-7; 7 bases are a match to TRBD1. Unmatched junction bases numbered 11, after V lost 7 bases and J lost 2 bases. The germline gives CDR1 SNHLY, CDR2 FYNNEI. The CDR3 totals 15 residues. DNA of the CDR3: TGTGCCAGCACCTTCCTTTTGACAGGGACCTACGAGCAGTACTTC. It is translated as CASTFLLTGTYEQYF.

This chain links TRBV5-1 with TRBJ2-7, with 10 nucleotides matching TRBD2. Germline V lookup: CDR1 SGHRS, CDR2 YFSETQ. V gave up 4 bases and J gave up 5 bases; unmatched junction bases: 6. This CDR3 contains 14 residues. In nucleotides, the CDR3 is TGCGCCAGCAGCCCCGGACTAGCGGTGGACGAGCAGTACTTC. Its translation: CASSPGLAVDEQYF. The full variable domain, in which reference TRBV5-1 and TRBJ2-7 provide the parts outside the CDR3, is KAGVTQTPRYLIKTRGQQVTLSCSPISGHRSVSWYQQTPGQGLQFLFEYFSETQRNKGNFPGRFSGRQFSNSRSEMNVSTLELGDSALYLCASSPGLAVDEQYFGPGTRLTVT.

In DNA, the CDR3 is TGTGCCAGCAGTTTACCTGGGGCTCAGACCCAGTACTTC. It encodes CASSLPGAQTQYF. This rearrangement joins TRBV28 to TRBJ2-5, with D tentatively TRBD1 (5 bases). The germline gives CDR1 MDHEN, CDR2 SYDVKM. The V end was cut by 2 bases, the J end by 6 bases, with 10 bases between. The CDR3 covers 13 residues.

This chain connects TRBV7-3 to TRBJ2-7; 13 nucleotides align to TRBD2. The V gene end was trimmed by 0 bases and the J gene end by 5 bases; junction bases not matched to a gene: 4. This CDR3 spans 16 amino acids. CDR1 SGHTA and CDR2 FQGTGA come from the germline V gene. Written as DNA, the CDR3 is TGTGCCAGCAGCTTAACCGGACTAGCGGGAGTTGACGAGCAGTACTTC. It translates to CASSLTGLAGVDEQYF.

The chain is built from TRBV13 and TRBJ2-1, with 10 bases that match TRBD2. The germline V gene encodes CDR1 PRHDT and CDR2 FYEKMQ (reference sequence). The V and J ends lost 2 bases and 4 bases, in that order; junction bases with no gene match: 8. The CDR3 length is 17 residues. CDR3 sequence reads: CASSLKLAGIIYNEQFF. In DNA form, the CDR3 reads TGTGCCAGCAGCTTAAAACTAGCGGGGATCATTTACAATGAGCAGTTCTTC.

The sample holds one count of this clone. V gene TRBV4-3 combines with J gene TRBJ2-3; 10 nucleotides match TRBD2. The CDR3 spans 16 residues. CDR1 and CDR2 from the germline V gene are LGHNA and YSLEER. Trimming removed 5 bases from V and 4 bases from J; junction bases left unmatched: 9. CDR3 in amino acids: CASSSRASGSSDTQYF. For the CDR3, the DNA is TGCGCCAGCAGCTCCAGGGCTAGCGGGAGTTCAGATACGCAGTATTTT.

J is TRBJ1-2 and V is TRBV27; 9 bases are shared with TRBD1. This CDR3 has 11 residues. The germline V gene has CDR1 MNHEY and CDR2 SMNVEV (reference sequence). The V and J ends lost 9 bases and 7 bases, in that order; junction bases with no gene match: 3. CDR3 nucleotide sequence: TGTGCCAGTGGACAGGGGAGTGGCTACACCTTC. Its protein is CASGQGSGYTF.

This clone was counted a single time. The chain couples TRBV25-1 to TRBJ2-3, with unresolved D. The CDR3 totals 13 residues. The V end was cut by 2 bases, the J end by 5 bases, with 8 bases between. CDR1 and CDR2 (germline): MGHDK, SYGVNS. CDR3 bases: TGTGCCAGCAGTGAAATAGTCGGAGATACGCAGTATTTT. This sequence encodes CASSEIVGDTQYF.